This T cell receptor beta chain was recovered during a study of technical replicates of blood from a handful of donors. Measured with immunoSEQ multiplex PCR; TCRdb has only the in-frame clones, and not every one. Among 75,000 or so clones listed, around 93% were seen once. The CDR3 extends over 15 amino acids. V gave up 4 bases and J gave up 5 bases; unmatched junction bases: 3. The germline gives CDR1 SGHNT, CDR2 YYREEE (reference sequence). The TCR originated in a human donor in good health. Sample: T cells isolated from PBMCs. The chain combines TRBV5-4 with TRBJ2-5, with 15 bases matching TRBD2. This CDR3 reads CASSGLAGGRETQYF. The CDR3 region has the DNA TGTGCCAGCAGCGGACTAGCGGGGGGGCGGGAGACCCAGTACTTC.